This T cell receptor beta chain was recorded in a study of T cell changes during pregnancy in multiple sclerosis. The V end lost 1 base, the J end lost 4 bases, and 14 bases lay between the germline ends. In germline, CDR1 is MNHEY, CDR2 SMNVEV (reference sequence). The CDR3 has 15 residues. The protocol was immunoSEQ multiplex PCR, while the TCRdb copy is restricted to in-frame clones and leaves out a portion. Found here are tens of thousands of clones, around 91% of them singletons; the top ten hold roughly 0.7%. The TCR originated in a female donor in good health, enrolled as a control in a pregnancy study. This sample comprised peripheral blood, obtained in the third trimester of pregnancy. The chain combines TRBV27 with TRBJ2-7; D is undetermined. CDR3 amino acids: CASSLYRQRPYEQYF. CDR3 coding DNA: TGTGCCAGCAGTTTATATCGACAACGACCGTACGAGCAGTACTTC.